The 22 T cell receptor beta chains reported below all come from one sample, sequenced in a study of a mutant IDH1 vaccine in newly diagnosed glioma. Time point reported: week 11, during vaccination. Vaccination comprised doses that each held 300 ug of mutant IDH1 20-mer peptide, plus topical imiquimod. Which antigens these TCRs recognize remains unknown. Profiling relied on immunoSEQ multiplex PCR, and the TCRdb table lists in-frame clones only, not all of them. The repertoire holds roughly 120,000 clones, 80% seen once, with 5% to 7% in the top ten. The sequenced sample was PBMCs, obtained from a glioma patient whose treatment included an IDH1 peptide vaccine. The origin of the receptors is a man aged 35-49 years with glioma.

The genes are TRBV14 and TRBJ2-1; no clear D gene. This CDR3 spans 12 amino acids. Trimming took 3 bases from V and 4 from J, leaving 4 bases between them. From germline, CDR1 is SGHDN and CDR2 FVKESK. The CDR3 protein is CASSQGYNEQFF. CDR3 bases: TGTGCCAGCAGCCAGGGGTACAATGAGCAGTTCTTC.

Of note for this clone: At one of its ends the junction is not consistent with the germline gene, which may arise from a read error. The CDR3 region is CASSISAGGLYEQYF. CDR3 nucleotides: TGTGCTAGCAGCATATCAGCGGGAGGGCTTTACGAGCAGTACTTC. The J gene is TRBJ2-7, the V gene TRBV7-7; TRBD2 agrees at 10 bases. The CDR3 contains 15 residues. Germline CDR1 reads SSHAT; CDR2 reads FNYEAQ (reference sequence).

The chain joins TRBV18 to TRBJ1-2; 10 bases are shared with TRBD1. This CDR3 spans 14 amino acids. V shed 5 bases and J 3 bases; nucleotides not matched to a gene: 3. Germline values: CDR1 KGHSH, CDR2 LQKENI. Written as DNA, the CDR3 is TGTGCCAGCTCAGGGACAGGGGCGGACTATGGCTACACCTTC. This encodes CASSGTGADYGYTF.

The CDR3 loop is CASSFGQGDTGELFF. In DNA form, the CDR3 reads TGCGCCAGCAGCTTCGGACAGGGAGACACCGGGGAGCTGTTTTTT. This chain uses TRBV5-1 with TRBJ2-2; 8 nucleotides align to TRBD1. This CDR3 spans 15 amino acids. The germline V gene has CDR1 SGHRS and CDR2 YFSETQ. Trimming cost V 2 bases and J 3 bases; bases outside gene matches: 3.

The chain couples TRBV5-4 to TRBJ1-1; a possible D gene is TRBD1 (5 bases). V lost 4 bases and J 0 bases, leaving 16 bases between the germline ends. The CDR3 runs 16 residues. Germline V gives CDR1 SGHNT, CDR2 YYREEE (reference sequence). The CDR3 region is CASSPTSGRMNTEAFF. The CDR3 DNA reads TGTGCCAGCAGCCCTACATCAGGGCGAATGAACACTGAAGCTTTCTTT.

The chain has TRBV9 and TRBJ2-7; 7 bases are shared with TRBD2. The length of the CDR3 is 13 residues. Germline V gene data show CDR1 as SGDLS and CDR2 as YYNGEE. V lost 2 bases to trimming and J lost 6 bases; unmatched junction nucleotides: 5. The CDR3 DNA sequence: TGTGCCAGCAGCGTGGCGGGAGATGGCGAGCAGTACTTC. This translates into CASSVAGDGEQYF.

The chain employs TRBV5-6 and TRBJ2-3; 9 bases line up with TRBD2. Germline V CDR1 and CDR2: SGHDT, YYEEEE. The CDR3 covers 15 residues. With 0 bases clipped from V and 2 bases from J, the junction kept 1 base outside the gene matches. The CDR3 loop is CASSLVGLATDTQYF. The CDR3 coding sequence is TGTGCCAGCAGCTTGGTGGGACTAGCCACAGATACGCAGTATTTT.

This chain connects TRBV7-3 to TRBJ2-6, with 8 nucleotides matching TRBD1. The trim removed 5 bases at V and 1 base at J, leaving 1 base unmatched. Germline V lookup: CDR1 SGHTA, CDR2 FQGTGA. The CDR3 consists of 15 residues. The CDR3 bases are TGTGCCAGCAGCCGGACAGGGTCTGGGGCCAACGTCCTGACTTTC. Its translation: CASSRTGSGANVLTF.

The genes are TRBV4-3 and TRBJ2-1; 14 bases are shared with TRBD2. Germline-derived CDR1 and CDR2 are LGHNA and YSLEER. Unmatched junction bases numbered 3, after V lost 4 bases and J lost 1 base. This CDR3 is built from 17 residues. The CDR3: CASSPGTSGSSYNEQFF. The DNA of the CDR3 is TGCGCCAGCAGCCCCGGGACTAGCGGGAGTTCCTACAATGAGCAGTTCTTC.

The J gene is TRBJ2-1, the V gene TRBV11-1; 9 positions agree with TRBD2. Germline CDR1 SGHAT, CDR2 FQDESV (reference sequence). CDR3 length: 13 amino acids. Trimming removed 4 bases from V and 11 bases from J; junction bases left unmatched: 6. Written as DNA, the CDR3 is TGTGCCAGCAGCTCGGGACTAGCAGTAAAGCAGTTCTTC. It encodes CASSSGLAVKQFF. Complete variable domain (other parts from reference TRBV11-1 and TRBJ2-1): EAEVAQSPRYKITEKSQAVAFWCDPISGHATLYWYRQILGQGPELLVQFQDESVVDDSQLPKDRFSAERLKGVDSTLKIQPAELGDSAMYLCASSSGLAVKQFFGPGTRLTVL.

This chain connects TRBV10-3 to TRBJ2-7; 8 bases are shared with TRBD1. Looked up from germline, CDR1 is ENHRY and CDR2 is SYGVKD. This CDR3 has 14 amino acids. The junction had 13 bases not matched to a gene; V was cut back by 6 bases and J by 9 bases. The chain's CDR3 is CAIRLTGAGEGQYF. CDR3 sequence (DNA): TGTGCCATCAGATTGACAGGGGCTGGTGAGGGGCAGTACTTC.

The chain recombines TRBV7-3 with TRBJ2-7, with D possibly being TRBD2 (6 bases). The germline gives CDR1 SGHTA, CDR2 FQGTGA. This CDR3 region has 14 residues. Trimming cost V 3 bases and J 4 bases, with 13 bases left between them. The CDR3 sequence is CASSLTGTGYEQYF. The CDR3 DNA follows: TGTGCCAGCAGCTTGACCGGGACTGGATACGAGCAGTACTTC.

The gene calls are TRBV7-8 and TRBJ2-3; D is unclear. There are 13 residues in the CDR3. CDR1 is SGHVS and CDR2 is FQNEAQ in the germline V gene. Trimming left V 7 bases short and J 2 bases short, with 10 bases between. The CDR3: CASNRRSTDTQYF. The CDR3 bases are TGTGCCAGCAACCGAAGATCCACAGATACGCAGTATTTT.

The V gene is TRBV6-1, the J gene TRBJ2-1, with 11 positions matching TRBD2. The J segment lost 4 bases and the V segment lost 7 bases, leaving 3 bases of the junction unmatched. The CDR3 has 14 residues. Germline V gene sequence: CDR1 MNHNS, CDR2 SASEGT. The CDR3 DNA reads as TGTGCCAGCACCGGGACTAGCGGTTACAATGAGCAGTTCTTC. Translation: CASTGTSGYNEQFF.

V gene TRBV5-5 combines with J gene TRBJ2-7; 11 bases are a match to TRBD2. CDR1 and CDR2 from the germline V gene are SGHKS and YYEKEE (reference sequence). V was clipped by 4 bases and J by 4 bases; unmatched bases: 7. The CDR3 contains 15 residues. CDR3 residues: CASSTGTSGTYEQYF. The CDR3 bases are TGTGCCAGCAGCACCGGGACTAGCGGTACTTACGAGCAGTACTTC.

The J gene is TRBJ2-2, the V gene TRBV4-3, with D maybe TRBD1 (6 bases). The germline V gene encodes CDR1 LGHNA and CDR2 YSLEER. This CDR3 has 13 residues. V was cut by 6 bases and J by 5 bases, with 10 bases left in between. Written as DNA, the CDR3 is TGCGCCAGCAGGCCCACAGGGACCGGGGAGCTGTTTTTT. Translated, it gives CASRPTGTGELFF.

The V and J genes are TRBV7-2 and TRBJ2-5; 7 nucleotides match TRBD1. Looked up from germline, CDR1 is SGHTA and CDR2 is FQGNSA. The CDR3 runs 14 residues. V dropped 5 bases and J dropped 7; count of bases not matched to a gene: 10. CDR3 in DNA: TGTGCCAGCAGCCCGGGGACAGCTCCTTTGACCCAGTACTTC. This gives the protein CASSPGTAPLTQYF. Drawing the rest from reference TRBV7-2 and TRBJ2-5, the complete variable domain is GAGVSQSPSNKVTEKGKDVELRCDPISGHTALYWYRQSLGQGLEFLIYFQGNSAPDKSGLPSDRFSAERTGGSVSTLTIQRTQQEDSAVYLCASSPGTAPLTQYFGPGTRLLVL.

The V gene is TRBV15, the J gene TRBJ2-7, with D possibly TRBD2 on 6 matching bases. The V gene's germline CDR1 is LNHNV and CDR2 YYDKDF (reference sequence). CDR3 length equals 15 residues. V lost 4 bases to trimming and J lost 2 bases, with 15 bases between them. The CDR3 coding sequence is TGTGCCACCAGCACGGGGCGGGGAGCGGCCTACGAGCAGTACTTC. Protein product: CATSTGRGAAYEQYF.

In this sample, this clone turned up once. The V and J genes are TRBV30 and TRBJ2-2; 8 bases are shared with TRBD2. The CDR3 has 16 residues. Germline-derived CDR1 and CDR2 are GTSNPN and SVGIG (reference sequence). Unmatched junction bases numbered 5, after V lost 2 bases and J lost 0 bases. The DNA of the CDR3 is TGTGCCTGGAGTCGAATAGCGGGACCGAACACCGGGGAGCTGTTTTTT. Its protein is CAWSRIAGPNTGELFF.

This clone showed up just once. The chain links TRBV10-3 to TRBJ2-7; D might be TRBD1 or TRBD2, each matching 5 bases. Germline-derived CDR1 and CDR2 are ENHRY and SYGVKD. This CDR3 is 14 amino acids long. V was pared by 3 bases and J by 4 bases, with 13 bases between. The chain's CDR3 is CAISDLGGAYEQYF. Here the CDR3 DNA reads TGTGCCATCAGTGATCTTGGGGGAGCGTACGAGCAGTACTTC.

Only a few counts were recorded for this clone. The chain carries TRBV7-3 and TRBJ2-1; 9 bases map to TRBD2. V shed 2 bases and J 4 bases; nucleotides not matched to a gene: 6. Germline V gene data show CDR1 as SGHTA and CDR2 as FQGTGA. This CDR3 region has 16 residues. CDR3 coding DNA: TGTGCCAGCAGCTTACATGCGGGAGGGATATACAATGAGCAGTTCTTC. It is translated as CASSLHAGGIYNEQFF.

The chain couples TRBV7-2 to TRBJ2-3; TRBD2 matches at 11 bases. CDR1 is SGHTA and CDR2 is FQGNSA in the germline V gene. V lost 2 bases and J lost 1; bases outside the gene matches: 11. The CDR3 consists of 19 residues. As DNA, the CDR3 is TGTGCCAGCAGCTTATACCCTAGCGGGGGGCGTCCTGGCACAGATACGCAGTATTTT. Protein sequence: CASSLYPSGGRPGTDTQYF.